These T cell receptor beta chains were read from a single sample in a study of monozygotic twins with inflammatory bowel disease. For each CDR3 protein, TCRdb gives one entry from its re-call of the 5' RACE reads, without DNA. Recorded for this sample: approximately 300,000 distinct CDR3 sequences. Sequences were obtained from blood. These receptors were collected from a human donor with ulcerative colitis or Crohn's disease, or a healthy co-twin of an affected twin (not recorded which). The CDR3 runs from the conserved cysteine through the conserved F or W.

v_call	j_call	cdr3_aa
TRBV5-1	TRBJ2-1	CASSLVRTNPYNEQFF
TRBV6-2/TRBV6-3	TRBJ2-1	CASSYSVGSSYNEQFF
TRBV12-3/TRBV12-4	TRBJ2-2	CASRRPFTGELFF
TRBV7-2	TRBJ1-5	CASSLGDRAINQPQHF
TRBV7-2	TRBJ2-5	CASSLALTAQETQYF
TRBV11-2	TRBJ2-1	CASSNQGYNEQFF
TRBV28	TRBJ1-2	CASSLLITGGVYGYTF
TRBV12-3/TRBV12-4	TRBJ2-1	CASSSRQGLVDEQFF
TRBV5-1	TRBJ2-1	CASSLTGQGNHEQFF
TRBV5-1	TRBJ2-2	CASRSQHTGELFF
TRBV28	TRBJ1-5	CASSLGQKGQPQHF
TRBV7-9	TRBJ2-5	CASSLGRGLETQYF
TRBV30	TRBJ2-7	CAWRDRNPYEQYF
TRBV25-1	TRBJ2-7	CASSDPSRSYEQYF
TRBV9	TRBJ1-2	CASSVDQGPLTNYGYTF
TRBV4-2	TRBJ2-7	CASSQGQSGFPVTYEQYF
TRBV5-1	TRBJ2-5	CASSDQETQYF
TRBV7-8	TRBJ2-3	CASSILAGGPRSDTQYF
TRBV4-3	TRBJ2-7	CASSRAQDYEQYF
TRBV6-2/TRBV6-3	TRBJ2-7	CASSNPGLGREQYF
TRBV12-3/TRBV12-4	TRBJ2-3	CASTPGREGTDTQYF
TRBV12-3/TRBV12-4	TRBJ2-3	CASSLVRTTDTQYF
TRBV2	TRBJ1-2	CASIVNPVGGYTF
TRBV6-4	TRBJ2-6	CASSVGSGANVLTF
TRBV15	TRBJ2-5	CATSMTGTLGETQYF
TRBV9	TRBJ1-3	CASSGWDSGNTIYF
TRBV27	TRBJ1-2	CASGQINYGYTF
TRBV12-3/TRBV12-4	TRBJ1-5	CASSSLGTQPQHF
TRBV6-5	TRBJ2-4	CASSYGGKGAKNIQYF
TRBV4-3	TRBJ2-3	CASSQDAKRGGRGTQYF
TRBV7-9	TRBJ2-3	CASSLVELGYADTQYF
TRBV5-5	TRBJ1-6	CASSPGRNNSPLHF
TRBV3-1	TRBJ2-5	CASSDQGSRVETQYF
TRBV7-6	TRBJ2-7	CASSLEQGFSSYEQYF
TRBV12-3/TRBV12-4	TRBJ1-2	CASSTRWGAGGYTF
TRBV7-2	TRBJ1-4	CASSSTWGGATQLFF
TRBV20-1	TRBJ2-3	CSARPSGSTDTQYF
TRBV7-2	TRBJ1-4	CASSWWDSSSEKLFF
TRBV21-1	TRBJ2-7	CASSWTSGVREQYF
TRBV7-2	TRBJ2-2	CASSGNPSGELFF
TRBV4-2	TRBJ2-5	CASSQGVRIAAQETQYF
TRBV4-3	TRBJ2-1	CASSRNGLAGGPSSYNEQFF